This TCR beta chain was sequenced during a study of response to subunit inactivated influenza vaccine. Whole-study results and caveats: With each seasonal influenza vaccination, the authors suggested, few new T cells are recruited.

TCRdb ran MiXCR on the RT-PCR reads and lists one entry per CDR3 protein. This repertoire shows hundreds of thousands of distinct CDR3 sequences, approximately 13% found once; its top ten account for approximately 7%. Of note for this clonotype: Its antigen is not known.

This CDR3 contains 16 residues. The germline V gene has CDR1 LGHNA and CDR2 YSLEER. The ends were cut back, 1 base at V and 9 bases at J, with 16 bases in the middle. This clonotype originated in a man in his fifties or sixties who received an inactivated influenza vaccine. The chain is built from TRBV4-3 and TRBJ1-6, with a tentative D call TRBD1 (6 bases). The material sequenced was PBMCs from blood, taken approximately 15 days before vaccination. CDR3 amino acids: CASSQGPQGRGSPLHF. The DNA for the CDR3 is TGCGCCAGCAGCCAAGGCCCACAGGGTCGAGGTTCACCCCTCCACTTT.